This entry lists 14 T cell receptor beta chains sequenced from one sample in a study of T cell responses to AZD1222 COVID-19 vaccine. Here immunoSEQ multiplex PCR was the method, and the copy in TCRdb shows in-frame clones only, minus some. The sample lists under 150,000 clones, approximately 87% seen once, with more than 3% in the top ten. The specimen comprised peripheral blood, sampled on day 0 of AZD1222 vaccination. Source of these receptors: an adult in good health.

This chain links TRBV11-2 with TRBJ1-4; TRBD1 is a possible D gene (5 bases). The length of the CDR3 is 15 residues. The V gene's germline CDR1 is SGHAT and CDR2 FQNNGV. V was shortened by 4 bases and J by 7 bases, with 16 bases between the two germline ends. The chain's CDR3 is CASSSNRDQGEKLFF. The CDR3 nucleotides read TGTGCCAGCAGCTCGAACCGGGACCAAGGTGAAAAACTGTTTTTT.

V gene TRBV7-9 combines with J gene TRBJ1-5; 9 nucleotides agree with TRBD1. The CDR3 runs to 16 residues. Germline CDR1 and CDR2: SEHNR and FQNEAQ (reference sequence). V shed 5 bases, J shed 3 bases, and the junction held 8 bases outside the gene matches. CDR3 region: CASSLGTGTFNQPQHF. The CDR3 bases are TGTGCCAGCAGCCTAGGGACAGGGACTTTCAATCAGCCCCAGCATTTT. Combining the CDR3 with reference TRBV7-9 and TRBJ1-5 gives the whole variable domain DTGVSQNPRHKITKRGQNVTFRCDPISEHNRLYWYRQTLGQGPEFLTYFQNEAQLEKSRLLSDRFSAERPKGSFSTLEIQRTEQGDSAMYLCASSLGTGTFNQPQHFGDGTRLSIL.

The V gene is TRBV29-1, the J gene TRBJ2-1; 7 nucleotides align to TRBD2. The CDR3 length is 16 residues. Trimming removed 2 bases from V and 5 bases from J; junction bases left unmatched: 12. Germline V gene lookup returns CDR1 SQVTM and CDR2 ANQGSEA. CDR3 in amino acids: CSVESRTSWEDNEQFF. The CDR3 coding sequence is TGCAGCGTTGAATCTCGGACTAGTTGGGAGGACAATGAGCAGTTCTTC.

The chain carries TRBV6-5 and TRBJ1-1; TRBD1 is a possible D gene (5 bases). The CDR3 runs to 14 residues. With 4 bases removed from V and 1 base from J, the gap between germline ends came to 10 bases. Germline assignment: CDR1 MNHEY and CDR2 SVGAGI. The CDR3 here is CASSWDPTNTEAFF. For the CDR3, the DNA is TGTGCCAGCAGTTGGGACCCAACGAACACTGAAGCTTTCTTT.

This chain links TRBV28 with TRBJ1-2; TRBD1 is a possible D gene (5 bases). The CDR3 totals 15 residues. V was pared by 5 bases and J by 4 bases, with 17 bases between. The germline CDR1 and CDR2 sequences are MDHEN and SYDVKM. The CDR3 loop reads CASSPEGADFYGYTF. The CDR3 DNA follows: TGTGCCAGCAGTCCAGAAGGGGCCGACTTCTATGGCTACACCTTC.

In this sample, this clone turned up once. The chain employs TRBV7-9 and TRBJ1-4; D is uncertain. The CDR3 runs to 14 residues. CDR1 and CDR2 from the germline V gene are SEHNR and FQNEAQ (reference sequence). Trimming removed 6 bases at V and 2 bases at J, with 10 bases between. The CDR3 coding sequence is TGTGCCAGCAGTCGTATCCCCACTAATGAAAAACTGTTTTTT. This sequence encodes CASSRIPTNEKLFF.

V is TRBV6-4 and J is TRBJ1-2, with TRBD1 as a possible D gene (5 bases). CDR1 and CDR2 (germline): MRHNA, SNTAGT. The CDR3 has 13 amino acids. Trimming removed 0 bases from V and 8 bases from J, with 10 bases in between. In DNA form, the CDR3 reads TGTGCCAGCAGTGACTCTACAGGCGGCGGCTACACCTTC. It specifies CASSDSTGGGYTF.

The rearrangement joins TRBV6-5 to TRBJ1-2; 7 bases align to TRBD1. The CDR3 is made up of 11 amino acids. The trim removed 10 bases at V and 4 bases at J, leaving 3 bases unmatched. CDR1 and CDR2 from the germline V gene are MNHEY and SVGAGI. As DNA, the CDR3 is TGTGCCACCGACAGGGCCTATGGCTACACCTTC. Its protein product is CATDRAYGYTF.

The chain recombines TRBV18 with TRBJ1-1; 7 positions match TRBD1. The V gene end was trimmed by 4 bases and the J gene end by 4 bases; junction bases not matched to a gene: 6. This CDR3 comprises 14 residues. From germline, CDR1 is KGHSH and CDR2 LQKENI. The CDR3 sequence is CASSQTGRVTEAFF. The CDR3 nucleotides are TGTGCCAGCTCACAGACAGGGAGGGTCACTGAAGCTTTCTTT.

The chain is built from TRBV10-3 and TRBJ2-3, with D tentatively TRBD1 or TRBD2 (5 bases each). Germline lookup yields CDR1 ENHRY and CDR2 SYGVKD. The CDR3 consists of 15 residues. The V end was cut by 6 bases, the J end by 0 bases, with 13 bases between. CDR3 coding DNA: TGTGCCATCAGAGCGAATGGGGGAAGCACAGATACGCAGTATTTT. Amino acids: CAIRANGGSTDTQYF.

This chain connects TRBV15 to TRBJ1-1; TRBD1 might be the D (5 bases). CDR1 is LNHNV, CDR2 YYDKDF, per germline (reference sequence). The CDR3 is 14 residues long. V lost 8 bases, J lost 1 base, and 14 bases lay in between. The CDR3 DNA is TGTGCCACCTTGAGTCGGGGGACGAACACTGAAGCTTTCTTT. Protein: CATLSRGTNTEAFF.

This sequence joins TRBV11-2 and TRBJ1-3; no clear D gene. The CDR3 runs 16 residues. Germline V CDR1 and CDR2: SGHAT, FQNNGV. V dropped 0 bases and J dropped 2 bases, with 11 bases sitting between them. The DNA of the CDR3 is TGTGCCAGCAGCTTAGACTTAGCTCCCGCTGGAAACACCATATATTTT. Its protein product is CASSLDLAPAGNTIYF.

The chain joins TRBV5-1 to TRBJ1-5; a weak D match, TRBD1 (5 bases). The CDR3 loop spans 14 amino acids. The V and J ends lost 3 bases and 1 base respectively, with 8 bases between them. CDR1 and CDR2 (germline): SGHRS, YFSETQ. The CDR3 DNA is TGCGCCAGCAGCTGGGGGGACAGCAATCAGCCCCAGCATTTT. Its translation: CASSWGDSNQPQHF.

J is TRBJ1-1 and V is TRBV7-8; D possibly corresponds to TRBD1 (5 bases). V dropped 5 bases and J dropped 3 bases, with 13 bases sitting between them. Germline-derived CDR1 and CDR2 are SGHVS and FQNEAQ. The CDR3 runs 14 residues. CDR3 sequence: CASSEGRGHTEAFF. CDR3 DNA: TGTGCCAGCAGCGAGGGACGGGGTCACACTGAAGCTTTCTTT.